Listed here are 7 T cell receptor beta chains from one sample, sequenced in a study of T cells in Graves' hyperthyroidism and ophthalmopathy. Authors of the study amplified TCR beta CDR3 regions from RNA transcripts. A set of HTBI primers served as the primers for a first-round RT-PCR of the TCR CDR3. TCRdb ran MiXCR on the multiplex PCR reads and lists one entry per CDR3 protein. The data show 490,000 or so distinct CDR3 sequences, around 20% seen once. The material sequenced was blood. Source of these receptors: a man aged 35-49 years with Graves' ophthalmopathy.

The rearrangement joins TRBV25-1 to TRBJ2-2, with a tentative D call TRBD1 (5 bases). V lost 5 bases and J lost 6, with 13 bases in between. There are 14 residues in the CDR3. The germline gives CDR1 MGHDK, CDR2 SYGVNS. This CDR3 is CASSPFQGAGELFF. DNA for the CDR3: TGTGCCAGCAGTCCCTTTCAGGGCGCCGGGGAGCTGTTTTTT.

This clonotype has only a few counts. The chain links TRBV29-1 to TRBJ2-5; 8 nucleotides align to TRBD1. Germline CDR1 SQVTM, CDR2 ANQGSEA. This CDR3 contains 15 residues. Germline trimming cut 7 bases from V and 5 bases from J; bases unmatched to any gene: 15. CDR3 DNA sequence: TGCAGCGGCCAAACCCACCCAGGGGGCGGGGAGACCCAGTACTTC. It encodes CSGQTHPGGGETQYF.

This clonotype appeared a few times. The chain has TRBV28 and TRBJ2-4; D perhaps matches TRBD1 (6 bases). Between the trimmed V and J ends, which lost 4 bases and 8 bases, there was a span of 18 bases. CDR3 length: 15 amino acids. The germline V gene encodes CDR1 MDHEN and CDR2 SYDVKM. CDR3 residues: CASSSENRARDIQYF. CDR3 in DNA: TGTGCCAGCAGTTCAGAAAACAGGGCTCGGGACATTCAGTACTTC. Filled out from reference TRBV28 and TRBJ2-4, the complete variable domain reads DVKVTQSSRYLVKRTGEKVFLECVQDMDHENMFWYRQDPGLGLRLIYFSYDVKMKEKGDIPEGYSVSREKKERFSLILESASTNQTSMYLCASSSENRARDIQYFGAGTRLSVL.

This clonotype was observed a few times. The V call is TRBV20-1, the J call TRBJ2-3; D may correspond to TRBD1 or TRBD2 (5 bases each). Germline CDR1 and CDR2: DFQATT and SNEGSKA (reference sequence). CDR3 length: 14 amino acids. V gave up 2 bases and J gave up 4 bases, with 13 bases separating them. The CDR3 DNA reads as TGCAGTGCTAGATCGGGACGGGGAGCAGATACGCAGTATTTT. This sequence encodes CSARSGRGADTQYF.

The chain has TRBV3-1 and TRBJ1-2; 10 bases match TRBD1. The CDR3 has 14 residues. The V gene end was trimmed by 1 base and the J gene end by 7 bases; junction bases not matched to a gene: 3. Germline V CDR1 and CDR2: LGHDT, YNNKEL (reference sequence). The CDR3 here is CASSQATGGTGYTF. The DNA of the CDR3 is TGTGCCAGCAGCCAAGCGACAGGGGGCACTGGCTACACCTTC.

A remark on this clonotype: Possible read error: a much larger clone is one base away. The chain employs TRBV20-1 and TRBJ2-7; 10 nucleotides agree with TRBD2. V gave up 6 bases and J gave up 5 bases; unmatched junction bases: 10. The CDR3 runs 14 residues. Germline CDR1 is DFQATT and CDR2 is SNEGSKA (reference sequence). CDR3 DNA: TGCAGTGCGTACAGACTAGCGGGCAGGGACGAGCAGTACTTC. Protein sequence: CSAYRLAGRDEQYF.

This clonotype was counted a few times. The chain uses TRBV29-1 and TRBJ1-1, with a possible D match to TRBD1 (6 bases). CDR3 length: 14 residues. Trimming shortened V by 4 bases and J by 1 base, and 13 bases separated the two germline ends. Looked up from germline, CDR1 is SQVTM and CDR2 is ANQGSEA. CDR3 nucleotides: TGCAGCGTTGGAAACAGGGACGGGAACACTGAAGCTTTCTTT. Amino acids: CSVGNRDGNTEAFF.